The clone carrying this T cell receptor beta chain was found once. Antigen unknown. The data derive from a study of neoadjuvant nivolumab and ipilimumab in lung cancer. Study summary: The combination arm added day-1 ipilimumab 1 mg/kg to nivolumab 3 mg/kg on days 1, 15, 29. Regarding the study as a whole: Only two of four nivolumab-treated tumors gained richness and clonality by surgery.

Using immunoSEQ multiplex PCR, the repertoire was profiled, and TCRdb retains in-frame clones only, with some absent. The table lists tens of thousands of clones, approximately 80% of them singletons. The CDR3 length is 13 residues. The germline V gene has CDR1 SGHNT and CDR2 YYREEE (reference sequence). Trimming took off 3 bases at V and 4 bases at J, with 8 bases between the two ends. The chain recombines TRBV5-4 with TRBJ1-5; D is perhaps TRBD1 (5 bases). The origin of this receptor is an adult with non-small cell lung cancer. The sequencing here drew on peripheral blood, taken before neoadjuvant nivolumab, alone or with ipilimumab. CDR3 sequence reads: CASSWDLNQPQHF. The CDR3 region has the DNA TGTGCCAGCAGCTGGGACTTAAATCAGCCCCAGCATTTT.